This TCR beta chain was sequenced during a study of T cell responses to AZD1222 COVID-19 vaccine. Whole-study findings and limits: Repertoire samples came only from after the peak T cell response.

Details on this clone: Its antigen is unidentified.

TCRdb's copy holds only in-frame clones and misses some; the assay was immunoSEQ multiplex PCR. In the table there are more than 95,000 clones, approximately 85% of which are singletons. Germline trimming cut 2 bases from V and 6 bases from J; bases unmatched to any gene: 4. Germline values: CDR1 SEHNR, CDR2 FQNEAQ (reference sequence). The CDR3 runs 14 residues. The rearrangement links TRBV7-9 to TRBJ2-1, with TRBD1 matching 7 bases. This receptor was identified in an adult who received the AZD1222 COVID-19 vaccine. Source: peripheral blood, taken 28 days after the second AZD1222 dose. The chain's CDR3 is CASSLTDRLNEQFF. The DNA of the CDR3 is TGTGCCAGCAGCTTAACGGACAGGCTCAATGAGCAGTTCTTC.